This T cell receptor beta chain was sequenced in a study of CD8+CD57+ T cells in acquired aplastic anemia. Overall study: An average of approximately 3.2 ug of DNA was obtained from sorted CD4+ and CD8+ cells.

Using genomic DNA as the template, TCR beta VDJ and CDR3 profiling was carried out. TCRdb re-derived calls from the reads in MiXCR, one entry per CDR3 protein. The data contain some 140,000 distinct CDR3 sequences, about 48% of them singletons. In regard to this clonotype: The target antigen is unknown.

Findings and limits, study-wide: Significance was not reached for CD8+ Simpson's diversity between patients and controls. Both patients and controls carried the same twenty-nine CD8+ CDR3 sequences.

V gave up 3 bases and J gave up 3 bases; unmatched junction bases: 9. The length of the CDR3 is 15 residues. CDR1 DFQATT and CDR2 SNEGSKA come from the germline V gene (reference sequence). Patients chosen for sequencing had CD8+CD57+ cells that had expanded, as shown by flow cytometry. Patients were treatment-naive when blood was sampled. Sequenced material: sorted CD4+, CD8+, or CD8+CD57+ T cells (not recorded which) from PBMCs. The receptor's source is a human donor with aplastic anemia. The chain couples TRBV20-1 to TRBJ2-5, with 8 nucleotides matching TRBD2. In DNA form, the CDR3 reads TGCAGTGCTAGTGGGCGCCTCGGGAGGGAAGAGACCCAGTACTTC. It yields the protein CSASGRLGREETQYF.